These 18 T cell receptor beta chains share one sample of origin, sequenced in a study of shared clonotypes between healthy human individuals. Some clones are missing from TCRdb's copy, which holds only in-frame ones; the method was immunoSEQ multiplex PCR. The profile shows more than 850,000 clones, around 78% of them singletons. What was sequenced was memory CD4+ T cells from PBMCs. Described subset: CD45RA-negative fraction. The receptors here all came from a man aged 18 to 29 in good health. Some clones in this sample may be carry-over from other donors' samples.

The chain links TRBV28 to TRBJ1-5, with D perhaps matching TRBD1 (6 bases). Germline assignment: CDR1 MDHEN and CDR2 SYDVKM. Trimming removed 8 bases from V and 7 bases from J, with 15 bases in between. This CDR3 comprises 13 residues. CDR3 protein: CASGDTRGQPQHF. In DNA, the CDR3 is TGTGCCAGCGGGGACACCCGAGGCCAGCCCCAGCATTTT. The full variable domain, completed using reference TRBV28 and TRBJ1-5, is DVKVTQSSRYLVKRTGEKVFLECVQDMDHENMFWYRQDPGLGLRLIYFSYDVKMKEKGDIPEGYSVSREKKERFSLILESASTNQTSMYLCASGDTRGQPQHFGDGTRLSIL.

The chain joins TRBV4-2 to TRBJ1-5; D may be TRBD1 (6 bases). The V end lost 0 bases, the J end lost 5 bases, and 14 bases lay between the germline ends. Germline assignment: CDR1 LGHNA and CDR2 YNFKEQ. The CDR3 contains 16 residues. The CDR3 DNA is TGTGCCAGCAGCCAAGACCTCAGCAGGGGAGATCAGCCCCAGCATTTT. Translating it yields CASSQDLSRGDQPQHF.

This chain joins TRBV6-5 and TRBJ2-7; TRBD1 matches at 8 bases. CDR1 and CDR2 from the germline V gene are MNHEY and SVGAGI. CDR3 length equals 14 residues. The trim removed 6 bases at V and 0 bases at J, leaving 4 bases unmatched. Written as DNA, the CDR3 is TGTGCCAGCAGCTGGGACAGGAGCTCCTACGAGCAGTACTTC. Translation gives CASSWDRSSYEQYF.

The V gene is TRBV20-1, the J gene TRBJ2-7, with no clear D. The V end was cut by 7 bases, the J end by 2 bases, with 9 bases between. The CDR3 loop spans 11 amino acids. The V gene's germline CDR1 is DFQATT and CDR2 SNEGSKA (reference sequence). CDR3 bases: TGCAGTGTTGGACCTACCTACGAGCAGTACTTC. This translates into CSVGPTYEQYF.

The CDR3 coding sequence is TGCGCCAGCGCGGACGGGTCCTTCTTTCCCCAGCAGTTCTTC. This encodes CASADGSFFPQQFF. The chain couples TRBV5-1 to TRBJ2-1; no reliable D call. Trimming left V 7 bases short and J 11 bases short, with 22 bases between. The germline gives CDR1 SGHRS, CDR2 YFSETQ. CDR3 length: 14 amino acids.

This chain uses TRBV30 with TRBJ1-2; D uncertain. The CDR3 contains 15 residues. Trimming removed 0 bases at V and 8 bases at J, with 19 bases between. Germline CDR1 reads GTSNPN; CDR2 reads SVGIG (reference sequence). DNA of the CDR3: TGTGCCTGGAGTGTATCGGCCCTCCGCCCGGGGGGCTACACCTTC. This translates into CAWSVSALRPGGYTF.

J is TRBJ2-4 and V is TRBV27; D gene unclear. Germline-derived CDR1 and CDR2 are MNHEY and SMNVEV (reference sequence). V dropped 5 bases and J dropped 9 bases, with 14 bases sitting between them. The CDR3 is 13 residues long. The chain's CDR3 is CASSPPPGAIQYF. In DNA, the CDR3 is TGTGCCAGCAGTCCCCCACCAGGAGCCATTCAGTACTTC.

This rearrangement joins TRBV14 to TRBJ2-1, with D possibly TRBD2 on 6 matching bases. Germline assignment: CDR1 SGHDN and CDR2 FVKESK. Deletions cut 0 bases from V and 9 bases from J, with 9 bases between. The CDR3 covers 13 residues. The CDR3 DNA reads TGTGCCAGCAGCCAAGAACTAGCTAGTGAGCAGTTCTTC. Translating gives CASSQELASEQFF.

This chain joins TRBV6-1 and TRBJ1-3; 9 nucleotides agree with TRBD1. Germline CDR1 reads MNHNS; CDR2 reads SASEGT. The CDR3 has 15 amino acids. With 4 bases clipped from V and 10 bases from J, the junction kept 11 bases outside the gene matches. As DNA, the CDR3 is TGTGCCAGCAGTGGGACAGGGGAACGGGTTGCAACCATATATTTT. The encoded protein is CASSGTGERVATIYF.

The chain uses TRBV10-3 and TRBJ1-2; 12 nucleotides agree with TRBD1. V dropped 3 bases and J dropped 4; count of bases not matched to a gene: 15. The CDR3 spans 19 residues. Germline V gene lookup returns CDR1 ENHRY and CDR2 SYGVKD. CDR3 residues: CAISDPTGGQGAPGYGYTF. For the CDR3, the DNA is TGTGCCATCAGTGACCCTACGGGGGGACAGGGGGCGCCAGGCTATGGCTACACCTTC.

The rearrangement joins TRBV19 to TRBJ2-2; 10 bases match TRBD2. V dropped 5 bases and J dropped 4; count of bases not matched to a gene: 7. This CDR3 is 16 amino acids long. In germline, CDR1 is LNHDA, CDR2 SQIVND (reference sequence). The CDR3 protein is CASSHSGRAPTGELFF. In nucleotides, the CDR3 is TGTGCCAGTAGTCACAGCGGGAGGGCTCCCACCGGGGAGCTGTTTTTT.

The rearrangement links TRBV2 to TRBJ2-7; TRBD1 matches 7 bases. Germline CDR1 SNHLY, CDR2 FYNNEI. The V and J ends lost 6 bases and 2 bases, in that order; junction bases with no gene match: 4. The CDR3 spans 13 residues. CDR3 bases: TGTGCCAGCAGAAAAGGACAGGCCTACGAGCAGTACTTC. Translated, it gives CASRKGQAYEQYF.

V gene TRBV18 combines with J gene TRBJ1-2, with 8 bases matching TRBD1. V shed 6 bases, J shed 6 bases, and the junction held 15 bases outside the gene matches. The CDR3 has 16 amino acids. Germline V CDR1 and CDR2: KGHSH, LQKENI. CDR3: CASSQQGGRGPDGYTF. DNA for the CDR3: TGTGCCAGCTCCCAGCAAGGCGGCAGGGGGCCGGATGGCTACACCTTC.

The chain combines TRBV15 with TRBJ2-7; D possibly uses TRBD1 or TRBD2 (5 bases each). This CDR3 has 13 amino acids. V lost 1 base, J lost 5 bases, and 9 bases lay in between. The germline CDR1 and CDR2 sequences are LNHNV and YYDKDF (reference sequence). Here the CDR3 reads CATSRAGTDEQYF. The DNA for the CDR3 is TGTGCCACCAGCAGAGCCGGGACGGACGAGCAGTACTTC.

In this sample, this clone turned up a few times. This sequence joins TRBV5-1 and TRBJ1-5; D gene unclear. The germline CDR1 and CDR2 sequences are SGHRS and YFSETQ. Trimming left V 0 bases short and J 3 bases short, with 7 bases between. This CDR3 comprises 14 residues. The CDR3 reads CASSLDQSNQPQHF. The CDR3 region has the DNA TGCGCCAGCAGCTTGGACCAGTCCAATCAGCCCCAGCATTTT.

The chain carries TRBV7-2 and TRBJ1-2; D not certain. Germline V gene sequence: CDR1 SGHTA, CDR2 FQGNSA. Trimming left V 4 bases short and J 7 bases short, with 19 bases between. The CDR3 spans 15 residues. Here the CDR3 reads CASSSSTGRFGGYTF. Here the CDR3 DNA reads TGTGCCAGCAGCTCGTCGACGGGCAGATTCGGTGGCTACACCTTC. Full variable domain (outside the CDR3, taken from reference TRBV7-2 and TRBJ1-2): GAGVSQSPSNKVTEKGKDVELRCDPISGHTALYWYRQSLGQGLEFLIYFQGNSAPDKSGLPSDRFSAERTGGSVSTLTIQRTQQEDSAVYLCASSSSTGRFGGYTFGSGTRLTVV.

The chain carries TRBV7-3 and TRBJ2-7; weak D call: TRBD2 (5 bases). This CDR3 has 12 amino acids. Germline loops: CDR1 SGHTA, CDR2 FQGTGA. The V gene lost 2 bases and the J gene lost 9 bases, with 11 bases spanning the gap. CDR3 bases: TGTGCCAGCAGCTTACCCGAGGGAGTGCAGTACTTC. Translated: CASSLPEGVQYF.

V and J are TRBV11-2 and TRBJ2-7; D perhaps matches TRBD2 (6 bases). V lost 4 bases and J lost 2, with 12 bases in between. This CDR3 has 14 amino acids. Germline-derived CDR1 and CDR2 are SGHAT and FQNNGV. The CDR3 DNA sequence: TGTGCCAGCAGCTGGGATAGCGGAACCTACGAGCAGTACTTC. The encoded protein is CASSWDSGTYEQYF.